This TCR beta chain was captured by sequencing in a study of neoadjuvant anti-PD-1 for oral cavity cancer (TCRdb year 2021). About the full investigation: Three to four biweekly doses of nivolumab at 3 mg/kg were mostly administered to patients before curative-intent surgical resection. Patients who did not progress were given a fourth nivolumab dose at about day 43 and had definitive surgical resection on days 50-56. Under RECIST 1.1, a patient counted as a responder if showing complete response, partial response or stable disease, and as a non-responder if showing progression. The parent correlative cohort included roughly 12 patients, with an approximately 30% response rate.

This clone was counted only a few times. The antigen this receptor binds is unknown. Qualities for individual bases were not recorded, and no much larger clone is one base off. From cysteine to phenylalanine, the CDR3 is 15 amino acids long. Only the CDR3 portion is preserved as DNA: 45 bases, with reading frame beginning at the first base. Trimming removed 5 bases from V and 0 bases from J, leaving 11 bases between the germline ends. The CDR1 and CDR2 encoded by the germline V gene (reference sequence) are MNHEY and SMNVEV. For deep sequencing, PBMC libraries mostly used about 500 ng of input genomic DNA, with six replicates for each sample. The immunoSEQ hsTCRbeta kit was used to prepare TCRbeta libraries according to the manufacturer's instructions. The completed libraries were mixed into a single pool at 3 nM, then sequenced with an Illumina NovaSeq 6000 S4 flow cell. As for the original processing: The immunoSEQ Analyzer was used for raw data preprocessing and quality control. The analysis was limited to productive rearrangements, and each clonotype was defined by a unique CDR3 amino acid sequence. Repertoire clonality was estimated as the Gini-Simpson index, computed with the R package tcR. Student's t test was used to compare Gini indices, while Pearson correlation assessed associations with tumor size change. Sourced from immuneACCESS, this table was stored by TCRdb with only in-frame sequences that have V and J called. A share of the clones is absent; for the studies checked, an unresolved V gene accounts for under half, and the remainder has no known explanation. V, J and clone size were drawn from that table, and D and trimming were deduced from the DNA. In all, the sample holds about 16,000 clones, and approximately 60% of those were seen once. About 3% of the sample comes from the top ten.

The time point label for this specimen denotes: before neoadjuvant nivolumab. Patients were newly diagnosed with stage II-IVA oral cavity squamous cell carcinoma and had received no prior systemic or radiation treatment. The cohort consisted of patients with HPV-negative, locally advanced oral cavity squamous cell carcinoma. Peripheral blood mononuclear cells were analyzed directly, without maintenance or expansion in culture. Samples were obtained from a longitudinal correlative study of a single-arm phase II trial of neoadjuvant nivolumab in oral cavity squamous cell carcinoma. Subject-matched pre- and post-treatment PBMCs and tumors from three responders and three non-responders underwent genomic DNA-based TCRbeta sequencing. Peripheral blood mononuclear cells were drawn once before nivolumab treatment and a second time after treatment, when surgery took place. The Maxwell RSC DNA from Cells kit was used to extract genomic DNA from PBMCs.

Broad study findings and their caveats: Higher pretreatment blood TCRbeta clonality and lower post-treatment tumor TCRbeta clonality were correlated with higher pretreatment blood Treg/Th17 ratios. Only a few patients per response group were included in the TCR analyses, and larger cohorts for validation were called for by the authors. After neoadjuvant nivolumab, T cell clonality (Gini index) in PBMCs was significantly higher in non-responders than in responders.

Sequenced here: PBMCs, sampled before nivolumab (anti-PD-1) treatment. This receptor chain uses TRBV27 and TRBJ1-5, with the D segment identity uncertain. This TCR was recovered from a person between 40 and 85 years old with oral cavity squamous cell carcinoma. The DNA sequence is as follows: TGTGCCAGCAGTGAAAGGGCGGGTAGCAATCAGCCCCAGCATTTT. This codes for CASSERAGSNQPQHF.